These 28 T cell receptor beta chains came from one sample sequenced in a study of T cells in tuberculosis. Time point here: new active TB diagnosis, blood taken before or within 7 days of starting treatment. Only in-frame clones appear in the TCRdb table, and some are missing; sequencing was by immunoSEQ multiplex PCR. In the table there are about 22,000 clones, about 85% of which are singletons. The sample in question was PBMCs, obtained at tuberculosis diagnosis. These receptors were collected from an adult with tuberculosis.

The rearrangement links TRBV7-2 to TRBJ1-1; D is undetermined. The CDR3 is 16 amino acids. Germline V gene lookup returns CDR1 SGHTA and CDR2 FQGNSA. V lost 6 bases and J lost 1, with 18 bases in between. This CDR3 is CASRLSGGQWNTEAFF. CDR3 sequence (DNA): TGTGCCAGCAGACTATCTGGCGGGCAATGGAACACTGAAGCTTTCTTT.

J is TRBJ2-1 and V is TRBV7-3; D not certain. Between the trimmed V and J ends, which lost 8 bases and 4 bases, there was a span of 12 bases. This CDR3 comprises 13 residues. In germline, CDR1 is SGHTA, CDR2 FQGTGA. This CDR3 reads CASALGEYNEQFF. The CDR3 DNA reads as TGTGCCAGCGCCCTGGGCGAGTACAATGAGCAGTTCTTC.

The chain combines TRBV30 with TRBJ2-1; weak D call: TRBD1 (6 bases). CDR3 length equals 13 residues. Germline loops: CDR1 GTSNPN, CDR2 SVGIG (reference sequence). The V gene lost 2 bases and the J gene lost 9 bases, with 14 bases spanning the gap. In DNA, the CDR3 is TGTGCCTGGAGTAACAGGGTCCGTGGTGAGCAGTTCTTC. Its protein product is CAWSNRVRGEQFF.

The V gene is TRBV19, the J gene TRBJ1-1; TRBD1 aligns across 10 bases. The CDR3 has 13 residues. Germline V gene lookup returns CDR1 LNHDA and CDR2 SQIVND (reference sequence). Germline trimming cut 8 bases from V and 3 bases from J; bases unmatched to any gene: 3. CDR3 nucleotide sequence: TGTGCCAGTGGGACAGGGGAGGACACTGAAGCTTTCTTT. It translates to CASGTGEDTEAFF. Combining the CDR3 with reference TRBV19 and TRBJ1-1 gives the whole variable domain DGGITQSPKYLFRKEGQNVTLSCEQNLNHDAMYWYRQDPGQGLRLIYYSQIVNDFQKGDIAEGYSVSREKKESFPLTVTSAQKNPTAFYLCASGTGEDTEAFFGQGTRLTVV.

The J gene is TRBJ2-7, the V gene TRBV2, with D unresolved. V gave up 6 bases and J gave up 5 bases, with 14 bases separating them. The CDR3 is made up of 13 amino acids. From germline, CDR1 is SNHLY and CDR2 FYNNEI. CDR3 sequence: CASRDQVPHEQYF. CDR3 sequence (DNA): TGTGCCAGCAGAGACCAGGTTCCCCACGAGCAGTACTTC.

The genes are TRBV9 and TRBJ2-2; tentatively, D is TRBD1 (6 bases). There are 14 residues in the CDR3. Trimming pared 2 bases from V and 1 base from J, leaving 6 bases between. Germline CDR1 SGDLS, CDR2 YYNGEE. In DNA, the CDR3 is TGTGCCAGCAGCGTGACAGGGAACACCGGGGAGCTGTTTTTT. This gives the protein CASSVTGNTGELFF.

The rearrangement uses TRBV19 and TRBJ2-1, with TRBD1 matching over 9 bases. Germline V gene data show CDR1 as LNHDA and CDR2 as SQIVND (reference sequence). V gave up 6 bases and J gave up 8 bases; unmatched junction bases: 11. The CDR3 runs 15 residues. CDR3 DNA sequence: TGTGCCAGTAGAACCGGGACAGGGTCATTGGATGAGCAGTTCTTC. Amino acid sequence: CASRTGTGSLDEQFF.

This clone was observed a handful of times. This chain links TRBV5-6 with TRBJ1-4, with 9 bases identical to TRBD1. Germline assignment: CDR1 SGHDT and CDR2 YYEEEE. The V gene end was trimmed by 4 bases and the J gene end by 6 bases; junction bases not matched to a gene: 7. This CDR3 is built from 15 residues. As DNA, the CDR3 is TGTGCCAGCAGCCTTATACGGACAGGGGATGAAAAACTGTTTTTT. Translating gives CASSLIRTGDEKLFF.

The chain links TRBV25-1 to TRBJ2-1, with a weak D call TRBD2 (5 bases). The V gene's germline CDR1 is MGHDK and CDR2 SYGVNS. This CDR3 is 14 amino acids long. V was clipped by 0 bases and J by 4 bases, with 7 bases between them. The CDR3 DNA follows: TGTGCCAGCAGTGAATATAGGACTTACAATGAGCAGTTCTTC. Encoded protein: CASSEYRTYNEQFF.

This sequence joins TRBV11-1 and TRBJ2-1, with 14 positions matching TRBD2. Germline loops: CDR1 SGHAT, CDR2 FQDESV (reference sequence). This CDR3 region has 15 residues. The V segment lost 5 bases and the J segment 7 bases; nucleotides outside the gene matches: 4. CDR3: CASSPGLAGVNEQFF. The CDR3 DNA is TGTGCCAGCAGCCCGGGACTAGCGGGAGTAAATGAGCAGTTCTTC.

This rearrangement joins TRBV28 to TRBJ2-7; weak D call: TRBD1 (5 bases). Germline V CDR1 and CDR2: MDHEN, SYDVKM. V was pared by 0 bases and J by 3 bases, with 15 bases between. The CDR3 totals 16 residues. This chain's CDR3 is CASSLWGLVVDYEQYF. In DNA form, the CDR3 reads TGTGCCAGCAGTTTATGGGGGCTAGTGGTAGACTACGAGCAGTACTTC.

The chain employs TRBV9 and TRBJ2-1; 11 nucleotides match TRBD2. The CDR3 runs to 15 residues. Trimming removed 0 bases from V and 9 bases from J; junction bases left unmatched: 5. Per germline, CDR1 SGDLS and CDR2 YYNGEE. The CDR3 spells CASSVELAGVLEQFF. CDR3 coding DNA: TGTGCCAGCAGCGTAGAACTAGCGGGAGTTCTTGAGCAGTTCTTC.

The chain couples TRBV5-1 to TRBJ2-7, with unresolved D. V lost 2 bases to trimming and J lost 2 bases, with 8 bases between them. CDR3 length: 13 amino acids. Germline-derived CDR1 and CDR2 are SGHRS and YFSETQ. The CDR3 region is CASSFDSTYEQYF. CDR3 coding DNA: TGCGCCAGCAGCTTCGACTCCACCTACGAGCAGTACTTC.

The V gene is TRBV19, the J gene TRBJ1-5, with 9 bases matching TRBD1. The junction had 5 bases not matched to a gene; V was cut back by 4 bases and J by 4 bases. The CDR3 has 15 amino acids. The germline gives CDR1 LNHDA, CDR2 SQIVND (reference sequence). CDR3 in amino acids: CASSRRDRDNQPQHF. As DNA, the CDR3 is TGTGCCAGTAGTAGAAGGGACAGGGATAATCAGCCCCAGCATTTT.

V is TRBV6-1 and J is TRBJ2-1, with TRBD2 as a possible D gene (6 bases). V was pared by 7 bases and J by 1 base, with 8 bases between. This CDR3 is 13 amino acids long. Germline V CDR1 and CDR2: MNHNS, SASEGT. DNA of the CDR3: TGTGCCAGCAAGGCGGGATCCTACAATGAGCAGTTCTTC. Translating gives CASKAGSYNEQFF.

The CDR3 DNA sequence: TGCGCCAGCAGCTTGGTGGCAGGGGGAGAGTATGGCTACACCTTC. Encoded protein: CASSLVAGGEYGYTF. V usage is TRBV5-1 and J usage is TRBJ1-2; 7 bases fit TRBD1. Germline loops: CDR1 SGHRS, CDR2 YFSETQ. This CDR3 is 15 amino acids long. Trimming removed 0 bases from V and 5 bases from J; junction bases left unmatched: 7.

This chain joins TRBV6-1 and TRBJ1-2; weak D call: TRBD1 (5 bases). The CDR3 extends over 13 amino acids. Trimming removed 2 bases at V and 7 bases at J, with 11 bases between. The germline V gene encodes CDR1 MNHNS and CDR2 SASEGT. The CDR3 DNA follows: TGTGCCAGCAGTGAACCAGGGAGGGGTGGCTACACCTTC. Translation: CASSEPGRGGYTF.

The V gene is TRBV9, the J gene TRBJ2-3; maybe TRBD2 (6 bases). The CDR3 has 16 amino acids. Per the germline V gene, CDR1 is SGDLS and CDR2 is YYNGEE. Trimming stripped 4 bases from V and 4 bases from J, with 19 bases between. CDR3 DNA: TGTGCCAGCAGCTCACGGAGGTCGGGGGTTCCAGATACGCAGTATTTT. Translated, it gives CASSSRRSGVPDTQYF.

V usage is TRBV6-6 and J usage is TRBJ1-1; 9 bases line up with TRBD1. This CDR3 region has 16 residues. Germline V gene sequence: CDR1 MNHNY, CDR2 SVGAGI (reference sequence). V lost 5 bases and J lost 6; bases outside the gene matches: 13. The DNA for the CDR3 is TGTGCCAGCAGTCCCGATCCAGGACAGGGGCATCCTGAAGCTTTCTTT. It specifies CASSPDPGQGHPEAFF.

The chain recombines TRBV6-5 with TRBJ2-7, with 7 bases matching TRBD1. J lost 2 bases, V lost 4 bases, and 2 bases had no gene match. Germline V gene lookup returns CDR1 MNHEY and CDR2 SVGAGI. The CDR3 is made up of 13 amino acids. CDR3 amino acids: CASSSGGTYEQYF. CDR3 sequence (DNA): TGTGCCAGCAGTTCAGGGGGTACCTACGAGCAGTACTTC.

V is TRBV29-1 and J is TRBJ1-4; TRBD1 agrees at 8 bases. Germline CDR1 reads SQVTM; CDR2 reads ANQGSEA. The CDR3 is 13 residues long. V lost 6 bases and J lost 8; bases outside the gene matches: 8. The CDR3 is CSVSTGAVEKLFF. The CDR3 DNA reads as TGCAGCGTCTCGACAGGGGCCGTCGAAAAACTGTTTTTT.

The genes are TRBV28 and TRBJ2-3, with D perhaps matching TRBD2 (7 bases). Looked up from germline, CDR1 is MDHEN and CDR2 is SYDVKM. Trimming took off 6 bases at V and 6 bases at J, with 16 bases between the two ends. The CDR3 totals 14 residues. The CDR3 protein is CASREGGAADTQYF. CDR3 bases: TGTGCCAGCAGGGAGGGGGGGGCGGCCGATACGCAGTATTTT.

This chain joins TRBV30 and TRBJ1-2; a weak D match, TRBD1 (5 bases). The CDR3 loop spans 14 amino acids. V was pared by 5 bases and J by 2 bases, with 15 bases between. The germline V gene has CDR1 GTSNPN and CDR2 SVGIG (reference sequence). CDR3 DNA sequence: TGTGCCTGGGCCCATGGGGGGAAGAACTATGGCTACACCTTC. This codes for CAWAHGGKNYGYTF. The full variable domain, in which reference TRBV30 and TRBJ1-2 provide the parts outside the CDR3, is SQTIHQWPATLVQPVGSPLSLECTVEGTSNPNLYWYRQAAGRGLQLLFYSVGIGQISSEVPQNLSASRPQDRQFILSSKKLLLSDSGFYLCAWAHGGKNYGYTFGSGTRLTVV.

This chain uses TRBV7-9 with TRBJ1-2; 9 nucleotides line up with TRBD1. CDR3 length: 14 amino acids. Per the germline V gene, CDR1 is SEHNR and CDR2 is FQNEAQ (reference sequence). V lost 2 bases and J lost 5; bases outside the gene matches: 3. The CDR3 loop reads CASSLSTGGYGYTF. For the CDR3, the DNA is TGTGCCAGCAGCTTATCGACAGGGGGGTATGGCTACACCTTC.

The genes are TRBV7-2 and TRBJ1-3; tentative D call: TRBD1 (5 bases). The V end lost 1 base, the J end lost 2 bases, and 15 bases lay between the germline ends. CDR1 is SGHTA, CDR2 FQGNSA, per germline. This CDR3 spans 17 amino acids. The DNA of the CDR3 is TGTGCCAGCAGCTTAGTTGGGTTGGGGGGAGCTGGAAACACCATATATTTT. Amino acid sequence: CASSLVGLGGAGNTIYF.

The V gene is TRBV29-1, the J gene TRBJ2-3; no reliable D call. The CDR3 length is 14 residues. V was pared by 7 bases and J by 0 bases, with 14 bases between. CDR1 SQVTM and CDR2 ANQGSEA come from the germline V gene. This CDR3 is CSGDLAASTDTQYF. CDR3 sequence (DNA): TGCAGCGGAGATCTGGCGGCTAGCACAGATACGCAGTATTTT.

The gene calls are TRBV4-1 and TRBJ2-1; 7 nucleotides line up with TRBD1. The CDR3 consists of 14 residues. The V segment lost 4 bases and the J segment 5 bases; nucleotides outside the gene matches: 5. Germline values: CDR1 MGHRA, CDR2 YSYEKL. CDR3 sequence: CASSPLTGDNEQFF. In DNA form, the CDR3 reads TGCGCCAGCAGCCCGCTTACAGGGGACAATGAGCAGTTCTTC.

The chain is built from TRBV14 and TRBJ2-7, with D possibly matching TRBD1 (5 bases). Trimming took 4 bases from V and 2 from J, leaving 18 bases between them. This CDR3 spans 16 amino acids. Per the germline V gene, CDR1 is SGHDN and CDR2 is FVKESK. This CDR3 reads CASSLRAGGLTYEQYF. CDR3 DNA: TGTGCCAGCAGCCTCAGGGCTGGCGGATTGACCTACGAGCAGTACTTC.